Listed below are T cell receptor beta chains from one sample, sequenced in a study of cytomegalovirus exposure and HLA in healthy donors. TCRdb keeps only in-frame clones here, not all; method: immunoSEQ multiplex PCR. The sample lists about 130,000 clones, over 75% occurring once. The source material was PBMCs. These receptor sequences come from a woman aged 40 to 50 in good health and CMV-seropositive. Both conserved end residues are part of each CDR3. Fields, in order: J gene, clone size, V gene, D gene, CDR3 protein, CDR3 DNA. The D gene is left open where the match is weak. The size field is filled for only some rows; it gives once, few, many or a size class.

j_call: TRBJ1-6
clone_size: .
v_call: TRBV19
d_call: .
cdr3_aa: CASSIGTEVSPLHF
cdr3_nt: TGTGCCAGTAGTATAGGGACAGAAGTTTCACCCCTCCACTTT

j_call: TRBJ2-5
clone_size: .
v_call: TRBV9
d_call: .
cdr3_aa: CASSALLSSTQYF
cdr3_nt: TGTGCCAGCAGCGCCCTTCTATCATCGACCCAGTACTTC

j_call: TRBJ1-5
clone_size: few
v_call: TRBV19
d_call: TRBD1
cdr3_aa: CASSIQGTGYVQQPQHF
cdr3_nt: TGTGCCAGTAGTATTCAGGGGACAGGGTACGTTCAACAGCCCCAGCATTTT

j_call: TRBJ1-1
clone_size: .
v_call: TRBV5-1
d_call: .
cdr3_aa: CASSLGWGGSSTEAFF
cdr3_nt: TGCGCCAGCAGCCTGGGCTGGGGAGGATCGAGCACTGAAGCTTTCTTT

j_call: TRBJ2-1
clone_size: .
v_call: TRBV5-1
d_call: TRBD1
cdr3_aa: CASEGQGGNEQFF
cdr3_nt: TGCGCCAGCGAGGGACAGGGAGGTAATGAGCAGTTCTTC

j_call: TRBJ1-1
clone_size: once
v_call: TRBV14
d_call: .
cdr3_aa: CASSQEQSGVRTEAFF
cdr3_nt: TGTGCCAGCAGCCAAGAGCAGTCAGGGGTCAGGACTGAAGCTTTCTTT

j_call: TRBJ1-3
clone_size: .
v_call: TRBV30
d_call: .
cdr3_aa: CAWSRGDRSSGNTIYF
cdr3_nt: TGTGCCTGGAGCCGTGGAGACAGGAGCTCTGGAAACACCATATATTTT

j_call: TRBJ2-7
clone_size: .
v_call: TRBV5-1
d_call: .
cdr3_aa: CASSLVQGGVYEQYF
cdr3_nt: TGCGCCAGCAGCTTGGTTCAGGGTGGGGTCTACGAGCAGTACTTC

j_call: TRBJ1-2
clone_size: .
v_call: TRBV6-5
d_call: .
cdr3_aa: CASSYPDFYGYTF
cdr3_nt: TGTGCCAGCAGTTATCCCGACTTCTATGGCTACACCTTC

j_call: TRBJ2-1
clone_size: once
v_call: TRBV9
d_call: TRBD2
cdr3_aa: CASSGIAGAAYNEQFF
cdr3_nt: TGTGCCAGCAGCGGTATAGCGGGAGCGGCCTACAATGAGCAGTTCTTC

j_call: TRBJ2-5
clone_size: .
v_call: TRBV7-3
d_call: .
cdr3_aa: CASSSVEEETQYF
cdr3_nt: TGTGCCAGCAGCTCCGTAGAGGAGGAGACCCAGTACTTC

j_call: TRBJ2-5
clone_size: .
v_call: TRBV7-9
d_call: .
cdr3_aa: CASRGRSRRTVQETQYF
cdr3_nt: TGTGCCTCCCGAGGGCGGAGCCGCCGGACCGTCCAAGAGACCCAGTACTTC

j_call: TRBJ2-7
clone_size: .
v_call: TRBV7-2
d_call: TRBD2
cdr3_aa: CASSYPGLADSSYEQYF
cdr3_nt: TGTGCCAGCAGCTACCCGGGACTAGCGGATAGCTCCTACGAGCAGTACTTC

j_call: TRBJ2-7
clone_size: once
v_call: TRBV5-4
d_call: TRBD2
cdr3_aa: CASSPGTSDVYEQYF
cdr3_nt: TGTGCCAGCAGCCCAGGGACTAGCGACGTCTACGAGCAGTACTTC